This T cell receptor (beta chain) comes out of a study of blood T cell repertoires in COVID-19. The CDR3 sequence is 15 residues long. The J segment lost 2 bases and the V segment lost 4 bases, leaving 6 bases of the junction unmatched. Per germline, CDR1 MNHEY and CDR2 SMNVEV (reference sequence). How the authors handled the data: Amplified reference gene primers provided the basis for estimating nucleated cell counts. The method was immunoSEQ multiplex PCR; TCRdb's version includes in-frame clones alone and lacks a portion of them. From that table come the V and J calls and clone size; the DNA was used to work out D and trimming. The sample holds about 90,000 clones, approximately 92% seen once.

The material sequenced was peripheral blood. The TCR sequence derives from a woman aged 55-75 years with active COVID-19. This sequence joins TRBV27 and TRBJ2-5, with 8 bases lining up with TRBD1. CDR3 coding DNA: TGTGCCAGCAGTTCACTTGGGACAGGACAAGAGACCCAGTACTTC. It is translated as CASSSLGTGQETQYF.